A selection of T cell receptor beta chains follows, all from one sample in a study of T cell responses to AZD1222 COVID-19 vaccine. The method was immunoSEQ multiplex PCR; TCRdb's version includes in-frame clones alone and lacks a portion of them. The sample shows roughly 200,000 clones, around 94% of them seen only once. The sequencing used peripheral blood, collected 28 days after the second dose of the MenACWY control vaccine. These receptors all come from an adult who received the MenACWY meningococcal vaccine as a control. CDR3s include the opening cysteine and the closing phenylalanine or tryptophan.

V	J	CDR3
TRBV24-1	TRBJ2-7	CATSARPGSGFSYEQYF
TRBV11-3	TRBJ2-5	CASSPGGAQSLQYF
TRBV6-1	TRBJ1-3	CASSEQPGGNTIYF
TRBV5-8	TRBJ1-1	CASPRSWDSTWNTEAFF
TRBV4-1	TRBJ2-1	CASSQEGTYNEQFF
TRBV5-5	TRBJ2-7	CASSPSGPPYEQYF
TRBV6-2/TRBV6-3	TRBJ1-5	CASSYPPHIVGRDQPQHF
TRBV9	TRBJ1-6	CASSAEATGVSPLHF
TRBV19	TRBJ2-2	CASSIGLRLAEYTGELFF
TRBV2	TRBJ2-1	CASSDEQFF
TRBV15	TRBJ1-1	CATSRAGGTEAFF
TRBV3-1/TRBV3-2	TRBJ2-7	CASSQEGIYEQYF
TRBV5-1	TRBJ2-1	CASSLSLAGAGEQFF
TRBV6-5	TRBJ2-2	CASIGTVPTGELFF
TRBV9	TRBJ2-1	CASSVAPLRYNEQFF
TRBV28	TRBJ2-1	CASTQDNRENNEQFF